Below, 32 T cell receptor beta chains from the same sample are listed, as sequenced in a study of blood T cell repertoires in COVID-19. Assay: immunoSEQ multiplex PCR; the TCRdb copy retains only in-frame clones and omits some. The data show 200,000 or so clones, with 65% to 85% seen just once and approximately 7.9% held by the top ten. Material: PBMCs or T cells enriched from blood (not recorded which). The receptors stem from a man aged 35-49 years who had recovered from COVID-19.

The J gene is TRBJ2-1, the V gene TRBV24-1; TRBD2 matches 8 bases. Trimming removed 9 bases from V and 0 bases from J; junction bases left unmatched: 6. CDR1 KGHDR and CDR2 SFDVKD come from the germline V gene. The CDR3 consists of 15 residues. Written as DNA, the CDR3 is TGTGCCACCGGTTCCAGCGGGGGCTCCTACAATGAGCAGTTCTTC. It yields the protein CATGSSGGSYNEQFF.

The chain combines TRBV19 with TRBJ1-1; 8 bases agree with TRBD1. In germline, CDR1 is LNHDA, CDR2 SQIVND (reference sequence). This CDR3 spans 12 amino acids. Trimming removed 5 bases from V and 10 bases from J; junction bases left unmatched: 6. CDR3 region: CASSVDRGAAFF. CDR3 coding DNA: TGTGCCAGTAGTGTCGACAGGGGTGCAGCTTTCTTT.

The chain recombines TRBV5-1 with TRBJ2-1, with 10 positions matching TRBD2. CDR1 SGHRS and CDR2 YFSETQ come from the germline V gene. The CDR3 loop spans 15 amino acids. J gave up 6 bases and V 4 bases, and 7 bases lay outside the gene matches. The CDR3: CASSLGASGGNEQFF. The CDR3 DNA reads as TGCGCCAGCAGCCTGGGGGCTAGCGGGGGCAATGAGCAGTTCTTC.

The V gene is TRBV11-2, the J gene TRBJ2-5; 8 bases agree with TRBD2. There are 15 residues in the CDR3. CDR1 is SGHAT and CDR2 is FQNNGV in the germline V gene. V shed 5 bases and J 1 base; nucleotides not matched to a gene: 6. The CDR3 protein is CASSSQRGTQETQYF. Written as DNA, the CDR3 is TGTGCCAGCAGCAGCCAGCGGGGGACCCAAGAGACCCAGTACTTC.

This clone was counted a few times. This chain links TRBV18 with TRBJ1-2; 8 nucleotides align to TRBD1. With 4 bases clipped from V and 9 bases from J, the junction kept 10 bases outside the gene matches. The CDR3 totals 14 residues. Germline V lookup: CDR1 KGHSH, CDR2 LQKENI. The CDR3 sequence is CASSQDRVAVSYTF. The CDR3 DNA is TGTGCCAGCTCACAGGACAGGGTGGCTGTAAGCTACACCTTC.

This rearrangement joins TRBV7-2 to TRBJ2-3, with D perhaps matching TRBD2 (5 bases). Germline loops: CDR1 SGHTA, CDR2 FQGNSA. The CDR3 length is 14 residues. Deletions cut 3 bases from V and 6 bases from J, with 13 bases between. The CDR3 DNA sequence: TGTGCCAGCAGCTTCCGGATGCGGGTCGATACGCAGTATTTT. Its translation: CASSFRMRVDTQYF.

The chain combines TRBV30 with TRBJ2-7; no clear D. V lost 4 bases, J lost 6 bases, and 13 bases lay in between. Germline V CDR1 and CDR2: GTSNPN, SVGIG (reference sequence). CDR3 length equals 12 residues. CDR3 nucleotide sequence: TGTGCCTGGAACGTCGATTACGGCGAGCAGTACTTC. Amino acids: CAWNVDYGEQYF. Full variable domain (missing parts from reference TRBV30 and TRBJ2-7): SQTIHQWPATLVQPVGSPLSLECTVEGTSNPNLYWYRQAAGRGLQLLFYSVGIGQISSEVPQNLSASRPQDRQFILSSKKLLLSDSGFYLCAWNVDYGEQYFGPGTRLTVT.

The rearrangement links TRBV2 to TRBJ1-2, with a weak D call TRBD1 (5 bases). The ends were cut back, 3 bases at V and 3 bases at J, with 8 bases in the middle. The CDR3 has 13 residues. Germline CDR1 SNHLY, CDR2 FYNNEI. The CDR3 protein is CASSDSQDYGYTF. The CDR3 nucleotides are TGTGCCAGCAGTGACTCACAGGACTATGGCTACACCTTC.

The chain uses TRBV12-3 or TRBV12-4 and TRBJ1-1; D gene ambiguous. V was clipped by 6 bases and J by 8 bases, with 16 bases between them. This CDR3 spans 13 amino acids. CDR3 sequence: CASSHKRGAEAFF. The CDR3 coding sequence is TGTGCCAGCAGCCATAAGAGAGGAGCAGAAGCTTTCTTT.

V gene TRBV4-1 combines with J gene TRBJ1-2, with 11 bases identical to TRBD1. This CDR3 contains 17 residues. Germline-derived CDR1 and CDR2 are MGHRA and YSYEKL. The J segment lost 4 bases and the V segment lost 3 bases, leaving 10 bases of the junction unmatched. The CDR3 loop is CASSQGGQGALSYGYTF. CDR3 DNA: TGCGCCAGCAGCCAGGGTGGACAGGGGGCTCTCAGCTATGGCTACACCTTC.

The chain links TRBV13 to TRBJ1-2; TRBD1 might be the D (6 bases). Germline V gene lookup returns CDR1 PRHDT and CDR2 FYEKMQ (reference sequence). The CDR3 has 13 residues. V shed 5 bases and J shed 5 bases, with 12 bases lying between them. The CDR3 is CASSQTGLYGYTF. The CDR3 DNA is TGTGCCAGCAGCCAAACAGGGTTATATGGCTACACCTTC.

V usage is TRBV6-4 and J usage is TRBJ1-1, with D possibly being TRBD1 (6 bases). The germline CDR1 and CDR2 sequences are MRHNA and SNTAGT. The CDR3 consists of 13 residues. V was clipped by 7 bases and J by 1 base, with 10 bases between them. CDR3 sequence reads: CASTSGENTEAFF. The CDR3, as DNA: TGTGCCAGCACATCAGGGGAGAACACTGAAGCTTTCTTT.

The sample holds a few counts of this clone. This chain connects TRBV5-6 to TRBJ2-3, with TRBD1 as a possible D gene (6 bases). The CDR3 has 15 residues. The ends were cut back, 3 bases at V and 3 bases at J, with 14 bases in the middle. The germline V gene encodes CDR1 SGHDT and CDR2 YYEEEE. CDR3 DNA: TGTGCCAGCAGCTATGACAGGATAGGGACAGATACGCAGTATTTT. Its protein product is CASSYDRIGTDTQYF.

The CDR3 sequence is CASSQDEGGGAMDEQFF. The CDR3 coding sequence is TGTGCCAGCAGCCAAGATGAGGGCGGGGGGGCTATGGATGAGCAGTTCTTC. J is TRBJ2-1 and V is TRBV3-1 (or the pseudogene TRBV3-2); 9 bases fit TRBD2. CDR3 size: 17 residues. V gave up 0 bases and J gave up 8 bases; unmatched junction bases: 11. CDR1 LGHDT and CDR2 YNNKEL come from the germline V gene (reference sequence).

V gene TRBV4-2 combines with J gene TRBJ2-5, with TRBD1 as a possible D gene (5 bases). The CDR3 runs to 14 residues. V lost 4 bases, J lost 4 bases, and 13 bases lay in between. The germline V gene encodes CDR1 LGHNA and CDR2 YNFKEQ. CDR3 residues: CASSPLGQLETQYF. CDR3 in DNA: TGTGCCAGCAGCCCCCTGGGGCAGTTAGAGACCCAGTACTTC.

The chain couples TRBV20-1 to TRBJ2-3; 9 bases are shared with TRBD2. This CDR3 spans 16 amino acids. Per the germline V gene, CDR1 is DFQATT and CDR2 is SNEGSKA (reference sequence). The J segment lost 2 bases and the V segment lost 3 bases, leaving 9 bases of the junction unmatched. CDR3 sequence reads: CSASKKRGAPTDTQYF. The CDR3 region has the DNA TGCAGTGCTAGTAAAAAGCGGGGGGCCCCCACAGATACGCAGTATTTT.

The chain carries TRBV27 and TRBJ2-5; 11 nucleotides align to TRBD1. Germline values: CDR1 MNHEY, CDR2 SMNVEV (reference sequence). The CDR3 is 16 residues long. The J segment lost 2 bases and the V segment lost 5 bases, leaving 7 bases of the junction unmatched. The DNA of the CDR3 is TGTGCCAGCAGTCCAACCGGGGACAGGGGGCAAGAGACCCAGTACTTC. As protein: CASSPTGDRGQETQYF.

The chain carries TRBV30 and TRBJ1-5; D not certain. Germline-derived CDR1 and CDR2 are GTSNPN and SVGIG (reference sequence). CDR3 length: 17 residues. Deletions cut 3 bases from V and 0 bases from J, with 18 bases between. This chain's CDR3 is CAWSPRFGLYSNQPQHF. The CDR3 DNA reads TGTGCCTGGAGCCCCCGTTTCGGACTTTATAGCAATCAGCCCCAGCATTTT.

This clone was observed a single time. The chain has TRBV4-1 and TRBJ1-1, with 8 positions matching TRBD1. Unmatched junction bases numbered 13, after V lost 4 bases and J lost 3 bases. The CDR3 runs 17 residues. The germline V gene encodes CDR1 MGHRA and CDR2 YSYEKL. This CDR3 is CASSPTAGQGGYTEAFF. The CDR3 bases are TGCGCCAGCAGCCCTACTGCAGGACAGGGAGGTTACACTGAAGCTTTCTTT.

The chain uses TRBV21-1 and TRBJ2-7; whether TRBD1, the table's D call, matches the DNA was not checked. TRBV21-1 is annotated as a pseudogene. CDR3 length equals 14 residues. The CDR3 DNA reads TGTGCCAGCAGCTTCCGGGACACCGCCTACGAGCAGTACTTC. Amino acids: CASSFRDTAYEQYF.

This clone was picked up a small number of times. This sample includes further DNA sequences coding for the same CDR3. V is TRBV5-1 and J is TRBJ1-1; D call uncertain. This CDR3 comprises 15 residues. V shed 0 bases and J shed 0 bases, with 9 bases lying between them. CDR1 SGHRS and CDR2 YFSETQ come from the germline V gene. The CDR3 spells CASSLGGGLNTEAFF. CDR3 nucleotide sequence: TGCGCCAGCAGCTTGGGGGGAGGCCTGAACACTGAAGCTTTCTTT. The entire variable domain, with the rest obtained from reference TRBV5-1 and TRBJ1-1, is as follows: KAGVTQTPRYLIKTRGQQVTLSCSPISGHRSVSWYQQTPGQGLQFLFEYFSETQRNKGNFPGRFSGRQFSNSRSEMNVSTLELGDSALYLCASSLGGGLNTEAFFGQGTRLTVV.

This clone has only a few counts. The chain couples TRBV19 to TRBJ1-5, with D tentatively TRBD1 (6 bases). Germline-derived CDR1 and CDR2 are LNHDA and SQIVND (reference sequence). The CDR3 spans 13 residues. Trimming stripped 8 bases from V and 2 bases from J, with 10 bases between. CDR3 sequence reads: CASSDRRNQPQHF. The CDR3 coding sequence is TGTGCCAGTTCGGACAGACGCAATCAGCCCCAGCATTTT.

This clone appeared a few times. The chain employs TRBV7-6 and TRBJ2-2; 11 nucleotides agree with TRBD2. Germline V gives CDR1 SGHVS, CDR2 FNYEAQ. The CDR3 runs 16 residues. V shed 3 bases and J 4 bases; nucleotides not matched to a gene: 4. CDR3 sequence: CASSLGTSGITGELFF. The CDR3 nucleotides are TGTGCCAGCAGCTTGGGGACTAGCGGTATCACCGGGGAGCTGTTTTTT.

The rearrangement links TRBV5-1 to TRBJ1-4; D unresolved. With 1 base removed from V and 3 bases from J, the gap between germline ends came to 10 bases. CDR1 SGHRS and CDR2 YFSETQ come from the germline V gene. The CDR3 totals 15 residues. This chain's CDR3 is CASSLTTQANEKLFF. CDR3 sequence (DNA): TGCGCCAGCAGCTTGACAACGCAGGCTAATGAAAAACTGTTTTTT. Filled out from reference TRBV5-1 and TRBJ1-4, the complete variable domain reads KAGVTQTPRYLIKTRGQQVTLSCSPISGHRSVSWYQQTPGQGLQFLFEYFSETQRNKGNFPGRFSGRQFSNSRSEMNVSTLELGDSALYLCASSLTTQANEKLFFGSGTQLSVL.

The chain couples TRBV4-1 to TRBJ1-4; TRBD1 matches at 9 bases. Trimming removed 3 bases from V and 8 bases from J; junction bases left unmatched: 7. The CDR3 length is 15 residues. CDR1 is MGHRA, CDR2 YSYEKL, per germline. CDR3 DNA sequence: TGCGCCAGCAGCCAGCCCGGACAGGGGAGAGAAAAACTGTTTTTT. This encodes CASSQPGQGREKLFF.

The chain recombines TRBV10-3 with TRBJ2-2; 14 nucleotides line up with TRBD2. The germline gives CDR1 ENHRY, CDR2 SYGVKD. There are 17 residues in the CDR3. V trimming: 6 bases; J trimming: 5 bases; junction bases outside the gene matches: 8. This chain's CDR3 is CAIRGLAGALYTGELFF. The DNA for the CDR3 is TGTGCCATCAGGGGACTAGCGGGGGCCTTGTATACCGGGGAGCTGTTTTTT.

This chain links TRBV3-1 (or the pseudogene TRBV3-2) with TRBJ1-4, with TRBD1 matching 8 bases. Germline values: CDR1 LGHDT, CDR2 YNNKEL (reference sequence). This CDR3 has 14 amino acids. Losses at the gene ends were 3 bases for V and 8 bases for J; bases not matched to a gene: 5. CDR3 amino acids: CASSQPGGGEKLFF. DNA of the CDR3: TGTGCCAGCAGCCAGCCAGGGGGCGGGGAAAAACTGTTTTTT.

The chain combines TRBV27 with TRBJ2-5; D gene unclear. Germline V CDR1 and CDR2: MNHEY, SMNVEV (reference sequence). V lost 5 bases, J lost 5 bases, and 9 bases lay in between. This CDR3 comprises 12 residues. The chain's CDR3 is CASSRSWETQYF. CDR3 nucleotides: TGTGCCAGCAGTCGGAGTTGGGAGACCCAGTACTTC.

V gene TRBV7-8 combines with J gene TRBJ2-7; 10 bases fit TRBD2. The CDR3 loop spans 15 amino acids. Germline V gene lookup returns CDR1 SGHVS and CDR2 FQNEAQ. The V segment lost 5 bases and the J segment 3 bases; nucleotides outside the gene matches: 7. The CDR3 sequence: CASSLRTSGIYEQYF. The CDR3 DNA sequence: TGTGCCAGCAGCCTGAGGACTAGCGGAATCTACGAGCAGTACTTC.

The chain couples TRBV5-6 to TRBJ2-5, with D perhaps matching TRBD1 (6 bases). The CDR3 spans 16 residues. CDR1 and CDR2 (germline): SGHDT, YYEEEE. V lost 6 bases, J lost 0 bases, and 18 bases lay in between. CDR3 protein: CASIATGTGNQETQYF. In DNA form, the CDR3 reads TGTGCCAGCATCGCGACAGGTACGGGGAACCAAGAGACCCAGTACTTC.

This chain links TRBV7-2 with TRBJ2-3, with 7 positions matching TRBD1. V shed 1 base, J shed 5 bases, and the junction held 6 bases outside the gene matches. Germline assignment: CDR1 SGHTA and CDR2 FQGNSA. The CDR3 loop spans 15 amino acids. The CDR3 loop reads CASSLDLTGVDTQYF. CDR3 in DNA: TGTGCCAGCAGCTTAGACCTTACAGGGGTAGATACGCAGTATTTT.

Here the CDR3 reads CASSRGTGAVVNTEAFF. CDR3 in DNA: TGTGCCAGCAGTCGCGGGACAGGGGCGGTCGTGAACACTGAAGCTTTCTTT. The chain joins TRBV6-6 to TRBJ1-1; TRBD1 matches 10 bases. CDR1 is MNHNY, CDR2 SVGAGI, per germline (reference sequence). The CDR3 consists of 17 residues. The junction had 9 bases not matched to a gene; V was cut back by 5 bases and J by 0 bases.